Given below is one T cell receptor (beta chain) in context. The sample comes from a study of Ad26.COV2.S vaccination and SARS-CoV-2 variants. Study at large: Donor got 5x10^10 or 1x10^11 viral particles of Ad26.COV2.S.

V lost 6 bases and J 5 bases, leaving 17 bases between the germline ends. This CDR3 has 15 amino acids. Per the germline V gene, CDR1 is SEHNR and CDR2 is FQNEAQ (reference sequence). The method was immunoSEQ multiplex PCR; TCRdb's version includes in-frame clones alone and lacks a portion of them. Among 410,000 or so clones listed, 90% were seen once. Stated treatment: about 20 received Ad26.COV2.S at low or high dose, single or two shots; 5 received placebo; per-sample allocation not given. Sample collection was performed on day 63 after the first vaccine or placebo injection. The sample in question was peripheral blood, obtained in a trial of Ad26.COV2.S vaccine versus placebo. This receptor was identified in a person between 18 and 65 years old who received the Ad26.COV2.S COVID-19 vaccine or a placebo. The gene calls are TRBV7-9 and TRBJ2-1, with unresolved D. The CDR3 region has the DNA TGTGCCAGCAGGATTAACACCCGCATAAACAATGAGCAGTTCTTC. Its translation: CASRINTRINNEQFF. The variable domain in full, with the rest retrieved from reference TRBV7-9 and TRBJ2-1, is DTGVSQNPRHKITKRGQNVTFRCDPISEHNRLYWYRQTLGQGPEFLTYFQNEAQLEKSRLLSDRFSAERPKGSFSTLEIQRTEQGDSAMYLCASRINTRINNEQFFGPGTRLTVL.